These T cell receptor beta chains were read from a single sample in a study of vaccination and CD4 T cells after COVID-19. These TCRs are of unknown antigen specificity. TCRdb independently ran MiXCR on the PCR reads; one entry per CDR3 protein. The top ten clones hold over 13% of a sample with roughly 15,000 distinct CDR3 sequences, approximately 52% of them seen once. Specimen: CD4+ T cells from blood, cultured in vitro. These receptors were taken from a human donor who had recovered from COVID-19. The CDR3 runs from the conserved cysteine through the conserved F or W. The D gene is left open where the match is weak. Not every row has a clone size; where given, it reads once, few, many or a size class.

>TRBJ2-7|NA|TRBV11-2|NA
CASSFPGAYEQYF
TGTGCCAGCAGCTTTCCGGGGGCCTACGAGCAGTACTTC
>TRBJ1-1|NA|TRBV20-1|few
CSARGPNTEAFF
TGCAGTGCTAGGGGGCCGAACACTGAAGCTTTCTTT
>TRBJ1-5|NA|TRBV6-2/TRBV6-3|once
CASRKREGQPQHF
TGTGCCAGCAGGAAGAGAGAGGGGCAGCCCCAGCATTTT
>TRBJ2-2|TRBD1|TRBV6-1|few
CASSGDRVSGELFF
TGTGCCAGCAGTGGGGACAGGGTGTCCGGGGAGCTGTTTTTT
>TRBJ1-1|NA|TRBV7-2|NA
CASSLASYTEAFF
TGTGCCAGCAGCTTAGCTTCTTACACTGAAGCTTTCTTT
>TRBJ2-1|NA|TRBV12-3/TRBV12-4|NA
CASSLYEGDYNEQFF
TGTGCCAGCAGTTTATATGAGGGAGACTACAATGAGCAGTTCTTC
>TRBJ1-1|NA|TRBV12-3/TRBV12-4|large
CASSPQLMNTEAFF
TGTGCCAGCAGTCCACAGCTAATGAACACTGAAGCTTTCTTT
>TRBJ1-5|TRBD1|TRBV2|NA
CASGGQGVNQPQHF
TGTGCCAGCGGGGGACAGGGGGTCAATCAGCCCCAGCATTTT
>TRBJ1-2|NA|TRBV20-1|few
CSARDHSPAGTYGYTF
TGCAGTGCTAGAGATCATTCTCCAGCAGGCACCTATGGCTACACCTTC
>TRBJ2-3|TRBD2|TRBV20-1|few
CSAGLARSTDTQYF
TGCAGTGCTGGACTAGCGCGTAGCACAGATACGCAGTATTTT
>TRBJ2-5|NA|TRBV20-1|medium-sized
CSASIRMETQYF
TGCAGTGCTAGTATCCGAATGGAGACCCAGTACTTC
>TRBJ2-2|NA|TRBV7-2|NA
CASSLVVGRGAGELFF
TGTGCCAGCAGCTTAGTTGTGGGGCGGGGCGCCGGGGAGCTGTTTTTT
>TRBJ2-7|NA|TRBV6-2/TRBV6-3|NA
CASSYSNTAYEQYF
TGTGCCAGCAGTTACTCGAACACAGCCTACGAGCAGTACTTC
>TRBJ2-5|TRBD1|TRBV20-1|few
CSAITGQGEETQYF
TGCAGTGCTATAACGGGACAGGGAGAAGAGACCCAGTACTTC
>TRBJ2-1|NA|TRBV18|NA
CASSSAEINEQFF
TGTGCCAGCTCATCTGCAGAGATCAATGAGCAGTTCTTC
>TRBJ1-2|TRBD1|TRBV6-1|NA
CASSGGGTAVNYGYTF
TGTGCCAGCAGTGGAGGTGGGACAGCCGTTAACTATGGCTACACCTTC
>TRBJ2-1|NA|TRBV29-1|NA
CSDEGGKTYNEQFF
TGCAGCGATGAGGGTGGGAAGACTTACAATGAGCAGTTCTTC
>TRBJ2-3|NA|TRBV19|NA
CASSAGADTQYF
TGTGCCAGCTCCGCGGGTGCAGATACGCAGTATTTT
>TRBJ1-5|TRBD1|TRBV28|NA
CASITQGARGQPQHF
TGTGCCAGCATCACACAGGGGGCGCGGGGTCAGCCCCAGCATTTT
>TRBJ2-3|NA|TRBV7-9|NA
CASKNPSTDTQYF
TGTGCCAGCAAAAACCCTAGCACAGATACGCAGTATTTT
>TRBJ2-7|NA|TRBV10-3|medium-sized
CAISEEVTVNYEQYF
TGTGCCATCAGTGAAGAAGTGACAGTAAACTACGAGCAGTACTTC
>TRBJ2-2|NA|TRBV11-2|NA
CASSFRLLGLTGELFF
TGTGCCAGCAGCTTCCGCCTTTTGGGGCTCACCGGGGAGCTGTTTTTT
>TRBJ2-5|NA|TRBV29-1|NA
CSVVAGSETQYF
TGCAGCGTTGTGGCAGGGTCGGAGACCCAGTACTTC
>TRBJ1-6|NA|TRBV30|NA
CAWSGVTYNSPLHF
TGTGCCTGGAGTGGGGTCACGTATAATTCACCCCTCCACTTT
>TRBJ2-7|TRBD1|TRBV11-3|NA
CASSLVVGQTYEQYF
TGTGCCAGCAGCTTAGTGGTGGGACAGACCTACGAGCAGTACTTC
>TRBJ2-7|NA|TRBV28|medium-sized
CASSGTPTYEQYF
TGTGCCAGCAGCGGGACGCCGACCTACGAGCAGTACTTC
>TRBJ2-3|TRBD1|TRBV20-1|few
CSALDPTGTDTQYF
TGCAGTGCCCTAGACCCGACAGGGACAGATACGCAGTATTTT